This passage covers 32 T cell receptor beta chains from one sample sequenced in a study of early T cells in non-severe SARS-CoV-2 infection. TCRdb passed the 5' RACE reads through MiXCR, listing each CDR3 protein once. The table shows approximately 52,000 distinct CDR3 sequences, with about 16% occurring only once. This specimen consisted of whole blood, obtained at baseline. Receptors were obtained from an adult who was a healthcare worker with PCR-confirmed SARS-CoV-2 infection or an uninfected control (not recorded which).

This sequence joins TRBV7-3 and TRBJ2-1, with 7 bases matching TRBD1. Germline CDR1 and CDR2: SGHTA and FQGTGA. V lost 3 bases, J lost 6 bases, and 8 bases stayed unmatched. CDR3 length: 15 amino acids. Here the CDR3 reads CASSFNPGGVNEQFF. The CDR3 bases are TGTGCCAGCAGCTTTAACCCAGGGGGAGTCAATGAGCAGTTCTTC.

The DNA for the CDR3 is TGCGCCAGCAGCCGACAGACTATGAACACTGAAGCTTTCTTT. Its protein is CASSRQTMNTEAFF. The chain combines TRBV5-1 with TRBJ1-1, with TRBD1 as a possible D gene (5 bases). Trimming stripped 4 bases from V and 0 bases from J, with 10 bases between. The CDR3 is 14 residues long. The germline V gene encodes CDR1 SGHRS and CDR2 YFSETQ.

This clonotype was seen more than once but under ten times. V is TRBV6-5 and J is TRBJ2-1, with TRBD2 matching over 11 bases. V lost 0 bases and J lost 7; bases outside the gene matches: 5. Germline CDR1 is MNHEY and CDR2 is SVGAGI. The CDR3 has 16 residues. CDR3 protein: CASSYSVTSGINEQFF. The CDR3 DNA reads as TGTGCCAGCAGTTACTCTGTGACTAGCGGGATTAATGAGCAGTTCTTC.

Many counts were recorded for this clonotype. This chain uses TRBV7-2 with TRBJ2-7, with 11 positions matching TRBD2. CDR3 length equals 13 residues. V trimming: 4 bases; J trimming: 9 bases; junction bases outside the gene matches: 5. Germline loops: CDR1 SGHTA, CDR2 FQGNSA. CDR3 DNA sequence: TGTGCCAGCAGCTCCTTAGCGGGAGGGAGGCAGTACTTC. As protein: CASSSLAGGRQYF.

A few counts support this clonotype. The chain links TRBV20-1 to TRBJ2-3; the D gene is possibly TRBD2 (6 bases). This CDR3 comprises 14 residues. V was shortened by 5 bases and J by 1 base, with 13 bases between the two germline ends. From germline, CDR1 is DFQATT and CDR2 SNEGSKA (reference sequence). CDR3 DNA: TGCAGTGCTTTTTCTAGCGCCGGCACAGATACGCAGTATTTT. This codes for CSAFSSAGTDTQYF.

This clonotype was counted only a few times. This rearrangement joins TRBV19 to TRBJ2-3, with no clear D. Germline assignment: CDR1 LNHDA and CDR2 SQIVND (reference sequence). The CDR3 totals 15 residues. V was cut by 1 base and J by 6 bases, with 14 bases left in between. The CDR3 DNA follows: TGTGCCAGTAGTATAGCCGATTCACATAGGGATACGCAGTATTTT. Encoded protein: CASSIADSHRDTQYF.

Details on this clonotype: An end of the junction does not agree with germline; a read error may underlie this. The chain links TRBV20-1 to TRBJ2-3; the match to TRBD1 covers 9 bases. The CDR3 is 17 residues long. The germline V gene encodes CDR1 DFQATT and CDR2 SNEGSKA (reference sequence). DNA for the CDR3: TGCAGTGCTAGGGCGGTGGGACAGGGAATCGATAGAGATACTCAGTATTTT. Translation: CSARAVGQGIDRDTQYF.

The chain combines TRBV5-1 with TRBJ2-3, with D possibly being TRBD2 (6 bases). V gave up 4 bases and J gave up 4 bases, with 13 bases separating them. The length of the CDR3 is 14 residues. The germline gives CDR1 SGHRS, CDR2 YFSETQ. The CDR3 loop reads CASSPVEGPDTQYF. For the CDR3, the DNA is TGCGCCAGCAGCCCCGTGGAGGGACCAGATACGCAGTATTTT.

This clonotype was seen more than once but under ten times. The CDR3 sequence is CASSVDPLAGAEQFF. Written as DNA, the CDR3 is TGTGCCAGCAGCGTAGACCCTCTAGCGGGAGCTGAGCAGTTCTTC. The rearrangement joins TRBV9 to TRBJ2-1, with 10 bases fitting TRBD2. Looked up from germline, CDR1 is SGDLS and CDR2 is YYNGEE. V lost 0 bases and J lost 9; bases outside the gene matches: 6. The CDR3 length is 15 residues.

The CDR3 loop reads CASSLVSPSGNTIYF. DNA for the CDR3: TGCGCCAGCAGCTTGGTTTCCCCCTCTGGAAACACCATATATTTT. The V and J genes are TRBV5-1 and TRBJ1-3; D call uncertain. The V end was cut by 0 bases, the J end by 0 bases, with 7 bases between. The CDR3 contains 15 residues. Looked up from germline, CDR1 is SGHRS and CDR2 is YFSETQ.

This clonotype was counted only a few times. The CDR3 protein is CASSLLLAGANNEQFF. The CDR3 DNA sequence: TGTGCCAGCAGTTTACTACTAGCGGGGGCCAACAATGAGCAGTTCTTC. The chain combines TRBV28 with TRBJ2-1; 11 nucleotides match TRBD2. With 2 bases clipped from V and 5 bases from J, the junction kept 5 bases outside the gene matches. CDR3 size: 16 residues. The germline CDR1 and CDR2 sequences are MDHEN and SYDVKM.

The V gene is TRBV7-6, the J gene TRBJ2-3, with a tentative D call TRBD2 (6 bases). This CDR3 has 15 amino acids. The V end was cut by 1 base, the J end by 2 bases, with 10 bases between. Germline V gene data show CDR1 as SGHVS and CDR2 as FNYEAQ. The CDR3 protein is CASSLVAVITDTQYF. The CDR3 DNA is TGTGCCAGCAGCTTAGTAGCGGTTATCACAGATACGCAGTATTTT.

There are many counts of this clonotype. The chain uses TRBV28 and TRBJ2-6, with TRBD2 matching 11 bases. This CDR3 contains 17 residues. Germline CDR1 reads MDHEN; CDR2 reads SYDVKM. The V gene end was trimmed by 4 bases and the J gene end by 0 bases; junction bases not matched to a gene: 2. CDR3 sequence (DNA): TGTGCCAGCAGTTGGGGACTAGCGGTCTCTGGGGCCAACGTCCTGACTTTC. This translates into CASSWGLAVSGANVLTF.

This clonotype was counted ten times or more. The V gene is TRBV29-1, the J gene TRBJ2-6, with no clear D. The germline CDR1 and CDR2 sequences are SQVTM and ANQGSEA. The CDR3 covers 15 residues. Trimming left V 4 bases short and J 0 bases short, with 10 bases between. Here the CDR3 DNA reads TGCAGCGTTGGTCCACCTTACTCTGGGGCCAACGTCCTGACTTTC. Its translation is CSVGPPYSGANVLTF.

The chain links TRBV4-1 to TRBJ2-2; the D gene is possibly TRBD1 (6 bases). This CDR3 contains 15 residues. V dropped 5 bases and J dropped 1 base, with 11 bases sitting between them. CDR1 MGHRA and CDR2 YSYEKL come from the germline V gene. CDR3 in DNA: TGCGCCAGCAGCAAACAGGGTCAGAACACCGGGGAGCTGTTTTTT. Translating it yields CASSKQGQNTGELFF.

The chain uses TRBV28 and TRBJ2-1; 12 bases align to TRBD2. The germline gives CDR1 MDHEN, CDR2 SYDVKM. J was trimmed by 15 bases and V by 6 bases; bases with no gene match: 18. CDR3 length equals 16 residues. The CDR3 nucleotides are TGTGCCAGCAGCAAGATTATTTCTAGCGGGAGGGCCCACATGTTCTTC. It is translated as CASSKIISSGRAHMFF.

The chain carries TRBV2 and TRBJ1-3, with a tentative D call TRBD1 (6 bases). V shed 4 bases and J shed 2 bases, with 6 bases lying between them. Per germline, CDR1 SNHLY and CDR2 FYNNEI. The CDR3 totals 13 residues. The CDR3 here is CASSAGAGNTIYF. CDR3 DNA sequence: TGTGCCAGCAGTGCAGGGGCTGGAAACACCATATATTTT.

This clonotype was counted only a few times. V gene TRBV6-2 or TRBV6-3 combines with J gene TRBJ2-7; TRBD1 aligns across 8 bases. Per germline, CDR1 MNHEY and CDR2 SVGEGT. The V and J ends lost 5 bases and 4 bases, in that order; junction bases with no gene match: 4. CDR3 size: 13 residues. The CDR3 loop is CASSLRTGYEQYF. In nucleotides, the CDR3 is TGTGCCAGCAGTCTACGGACAGGGTACGAGCAGTACTTC.

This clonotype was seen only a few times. CDR3 sequence reads: CASSSKSGTENEKLFF. The CDR3 DNA follows: TGTGCCAGCAGCTCCAAATCCGGGACAGAAAATGAAAAACTGTTTTTT. V is TRBV5-5 and J is TRBJ1-4; TRBD1 agrees at 7 bases. The CDR3 runs 16 residues. Germline V gene sequence: CDR1 SGHKS, CDR2 YYEKEE (reference sequence). The V gene end was trimmed by 3 bases and the J gene end by 5 bases; junction bases not matched to a gene: 10.

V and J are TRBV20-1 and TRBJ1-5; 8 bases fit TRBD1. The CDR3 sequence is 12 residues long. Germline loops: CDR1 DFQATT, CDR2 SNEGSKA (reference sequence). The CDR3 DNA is TGCGGTACAGGGGGAAGCAATCAGCCCCAGCATTTT. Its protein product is CGTGGSNQPQHF.

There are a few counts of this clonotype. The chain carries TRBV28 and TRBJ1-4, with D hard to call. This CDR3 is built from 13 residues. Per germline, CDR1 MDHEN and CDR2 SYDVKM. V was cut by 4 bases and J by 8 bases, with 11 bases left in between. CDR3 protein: CASSSLRDEKLFF. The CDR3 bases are TGTGCCAGCAGTTCACTGCGCGACGAAAAACTGTTTTTT.

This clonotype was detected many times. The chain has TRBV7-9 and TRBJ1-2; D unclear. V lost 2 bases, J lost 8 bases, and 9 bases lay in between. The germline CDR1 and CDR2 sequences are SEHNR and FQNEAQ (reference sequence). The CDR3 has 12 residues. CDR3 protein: CASSLLLGGYTF. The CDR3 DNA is TGTGCCAGCAGCTTATTATTAGGGGGCTACACCTTC.

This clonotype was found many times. The CDR3 loop is CASSLNPGSYGYTF. The CDR3 coding sequence is TGTGCCAGCAGTCTAAACCCAGGCTCCTATGGCTACACCTTC. The rearrangement links TRBV12-3 or TRBV12-4 to TRBJ1-2; D unresolved. The CDR3 has 14 residues. Trimming shortened V by 5 bases and J by 4 bases, and 14 bases separated the two germline ends.

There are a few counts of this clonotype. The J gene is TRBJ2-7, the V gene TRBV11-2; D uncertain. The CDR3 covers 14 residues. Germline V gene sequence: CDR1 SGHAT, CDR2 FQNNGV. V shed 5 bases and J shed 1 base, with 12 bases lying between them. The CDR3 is CASSGIGSSYEQYF. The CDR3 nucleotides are TGTGCCAGCAGCGGTATCGGCTCATCCTACGAGCAGTACTTC.

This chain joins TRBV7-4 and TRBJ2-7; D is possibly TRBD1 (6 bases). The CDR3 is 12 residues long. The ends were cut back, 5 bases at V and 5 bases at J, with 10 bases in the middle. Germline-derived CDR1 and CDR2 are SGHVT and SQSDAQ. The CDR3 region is CASSAAGDEQYF. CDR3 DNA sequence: TGTGCCAGCAGCGCGGCAGGGGACGAGCAGTACTTC.

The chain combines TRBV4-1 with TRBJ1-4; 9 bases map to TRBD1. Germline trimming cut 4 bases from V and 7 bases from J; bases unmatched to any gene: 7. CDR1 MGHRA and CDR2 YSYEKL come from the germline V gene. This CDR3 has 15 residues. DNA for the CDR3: TGCGCCAGCAGCCCTCCGGGACAGGGAGGTGAAAAACTGTTTTTT. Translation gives CASSPPGQGGEKLFF.

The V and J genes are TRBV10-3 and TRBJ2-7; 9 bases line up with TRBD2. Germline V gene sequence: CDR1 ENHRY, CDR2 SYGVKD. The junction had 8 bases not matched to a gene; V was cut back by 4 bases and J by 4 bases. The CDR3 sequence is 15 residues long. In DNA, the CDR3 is TGTGCCATCAGTGGCGAGGCGGGAGGGAAGTACGAGCAGTACTTC. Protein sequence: CAISGEAGGKYEQYF.

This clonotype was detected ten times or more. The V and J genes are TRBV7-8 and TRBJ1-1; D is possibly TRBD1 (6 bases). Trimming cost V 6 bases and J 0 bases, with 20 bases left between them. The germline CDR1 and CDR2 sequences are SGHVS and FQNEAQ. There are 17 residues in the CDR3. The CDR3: CASRDRRGGAMNTEAFF. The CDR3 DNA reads TGTGCCAGCAGAGACCGCCGCGGGGGGGCCATGAACACTGAAGCTTTCTTT.

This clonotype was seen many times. Written as DNA, the CDR3 is TGCGCCAGCAGTCAAGGGGCAGGAGCCGATCAGCCCCAGCATTTT. It encodes CASSQGAGADQPQHF. The rearrangement links TRBV5-1 to TRBJ1-5; D may be TRBD1 (5 bases). Trimming took off 5 bases at V and 5 bases at J, with 17 bases between the two ends. CDR3 length equals 15 residues. Germline CDR1 and CDR2: SGHRS and YFSETQ.

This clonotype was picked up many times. The CDR3 spells CASSLGSGLGYEQYF. CDR3 DNA sequence: TGTGCCAGCAGCTTAGGGTCCGGCCTAGGCTACGAGCAGTACTTC. This chain connects TRBV7-2 to TRBJ2-7; no clear D. This CDR3 contains 15 residues. V lost 1 base and J lost 3, with 13 bases in between. CDR1 and CDR2 from the germline V gene are SGHTA and FQGNSA.

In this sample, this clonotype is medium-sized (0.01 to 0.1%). CDR3 region: CASSHSEGNSPLHF. The DNA of the CDR3 is TGTGCCAGCAGTCACAGCGAGGGCAATTCACCCCTCCACTTT. The chain recombines TRBV6-5 with TRBJ1-6; no reliable D call. There are 14 residues in the CDR3. Germline V gene data show CDR1 as MNHEY and CDR2 as SVGAGI. V was trimmed by 5 bases and J by 7 bases, leaving 12 bases between them.

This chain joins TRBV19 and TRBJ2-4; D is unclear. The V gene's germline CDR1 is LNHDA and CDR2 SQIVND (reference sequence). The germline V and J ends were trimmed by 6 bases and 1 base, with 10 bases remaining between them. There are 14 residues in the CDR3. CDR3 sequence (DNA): TGTGCCAGTAGCATCAGCAGCGCCAAAAACATTCAGTACTTC. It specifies CASSISSAKNIQYF.